One and the same sample provided the 2 T cell receptor beta chains below, sequenced in a study of CXCR3-negative and CXCR3-positive naive CD8 T cells. General study results and limits: More hydrophobic TRB CDR3s occurred in CXCR3-positive than in CXCR3-negative naive cells.

The method, 5' RACE with UMI labels, was used to prepare the TRB cDNA libraries. After re-calling the 5' RACE reads, TCRdb lists one entry per CDR3 protein, DNA absent. This sample contains about 89,000 distinct CDR3 sequences. These receptors have no identified antigens. The sample was naive CXCR3+ CD8+ T cells from blood. Subset given: CD45RO-CCR7+CD27+CD95- naive CD8+ T cells expressing CXCR3 (TNR3+). These receptors were collected from a human donor in good health. Some clones in this sample may be carry-over from other donors' samples.

The V and J genes are TRBV12-5 and TRBJ2-1; no DNA is available, so the TRBD2 call from TCRdb remains unchecked. The CDR3 is 12 residues long. From germline, CDR1 is LGHNT and CDR2 FRNRAP. CDR3 residues: CASCRGDHEQFF.

The chain joins TRBV7-2 to TRBJ2-7. The CDR3 is 12 amino acids. Germline V lookup: CDR1 SGHTA, CDR2 FQGNSA. CDR3 sequence reads: CASSLSSYEQYF.